The TCR beta chain under discussion was sequenced for a study of chemoradiotherapy in HPV16-positive cancers. Study in general: Functional T-cell assays on a couple of HPV16-positive patients' cells defined candidate HPV-specific clones and common TCR motifs.

This clone has a single count. The target antigen is unknown. Only in-frame clones appear in the TCRdb table, and some are missing; sequencing was by immunoSEQ multiplex PCR. The table has about 3,000 clones, 70% to 80% seen once; the top ten hold roughly 15%. Study results and limitations: Non-HPV-specific T cells did not expand in tumors during treatment, whereas candidate HPV-specific clones and E7-related motifs did.

The CDR3 covers 17 residues. CDR1 and CDR2 from the germline V gene are SGHRS and YFSETQ. Deletions cut 4 bases from V and 2 bases from J, with 21 bases between. The V call is TRBV5-1, the J call TRBJ2-5; D is possibly TRBD2 (6 bases). This receptor was obtained from a human donor with HPV-associated anogenital cancer. This specimen was acquired from a patient who underwent chemoradiotherapy. This chain's CDR3 is CASSTGVRDFSQETQYF. The CDR3 DNA reads TGCGCCAGCAGCACGGGAGTAAGGGACTTCTCTCAAGAGACCCAGTACTTC.